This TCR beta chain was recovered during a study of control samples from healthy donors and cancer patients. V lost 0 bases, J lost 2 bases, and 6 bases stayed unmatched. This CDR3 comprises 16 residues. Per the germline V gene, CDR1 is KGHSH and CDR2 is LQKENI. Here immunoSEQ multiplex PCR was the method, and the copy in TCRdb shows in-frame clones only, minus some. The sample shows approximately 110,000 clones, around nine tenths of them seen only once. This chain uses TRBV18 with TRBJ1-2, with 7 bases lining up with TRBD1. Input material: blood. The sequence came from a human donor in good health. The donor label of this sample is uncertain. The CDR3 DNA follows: TGTGCCAGCTCACCACCGAACAGGGGAGGCAACTATGGCTACACCTTC. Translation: CASSPPNRGGNYGYTF.